This record concerns one T cell receptor (beta chain) sequence. CDR3 length: 16 residues. Trimming at V came to 2 bases and at J to 8 bases, leaving 10 bases not matched to a gene. Germline assignment: CDR1 MDHEN and CDR2 SYDVKM. The data stem from a study of Tregs in tolerant kidney transplant recipients. Before regulatory T cell sorting, thawed PBMCs rested overnight at 37°C in 200 to 250 IU/ml IL-2. Data came from immunoSEQ multiplex PCR; TCRdb stores just in-frame clones and leaves some out. The sample has around 63,000 clones, over 75% seen once; the top ten hold about 2%. The rearrangement uses TRBV28 and TRBJ1-4, with 8 bases lining up with TRBD1. This receptor was obtained from a human donor who received a combined kidney and bone marrow transplant. The source material was Tregs from blood, sampled before the transplant. CDR3 in amino acids: CASSLARGRSREKLFF. The CDR3 DNA reads TGTGCCAGCAGTTTAGCCAGGGGGCGAAGTAGGGAAAAACTGTTTTTT.